This T cell receptor (beta chain) was captured in a study of blood T cell repertoires in COVID-19. In the study overall: The United States, Italy and Spain were the sources of the acute and convalescent COVID-19 samples. The analysed material was cDNA or gDNA that came from T cells, B-cell-depleted T cells, or PBMCs.

Authors' analysis steps: Scientists estimated how many nucleated cells there were by amplifying reference gene primers. Sequenced by immunoSEQ multiplex PCR; TCRdb stores in-frame clones only, minus some. The DNA gave D and trimming, while V, J and clone size come from that table. This sample has around 200,000 clones, with about 85% found just once. V dropped 3 bases and J dropped 6 bases, with 18 bases sitting between them. The CDR3 loop spans 16 amino acids. CDR1 is KGHDR and CDR2 is SFDVKD in the germline V gene. Recruited during active infection, patients (from Seattle) were subsequently followed longitudinally. This clone was seen a single time.

The receptor was derived from a person aged 70 to 79 with COVID-19, enrolled during active disease. Source material: peripheral blood. The chain carries TRBV24-1 and TRBJ2-3, with a possible D match to TRBD1 (6 bases). CDR3 DNA: TGTGCCACCAGTGATATCCGGGACAAGACATACGATACGCAGTATTTT. It codes for CATSDIRDKTYDTQYF.